Here is one T cell receptor beta chain with its context. The antigen is undetermined. The data are from a study of identical twins. Findings and limits, study-wide: Conclusions rested on cross-sectional statistics rather than following the same donors.

TCRdb reprocessed the 5' RACE reads via MiXCR and lists one record per CDR3 protein. The repertoire has around 480,000 distinct CDR3 sequences, 13% to 15% of them found once; the top ten carry roughly 0.56%. CDR1 SGHDT and CDR2 YYEEEE come from the germline V gene. The V end lost 0 bases, the J end lost 6 bases, and 9 bases lay between the germline ends. The CDR3 contains 14 residues. The data also belong to a second study, concerning yellow fever vaccine responses in identical twins.

This receptor was taken from a woman aged 18-35 years in good health. The source material was CD4+ T cells sorted from blood. The chain uses TRBV5-6 and TRBJ2-2; possibly TRBD1 for D (5 bases). The CDR3 reads CASSLAHRPGELFF. CDR3 sequence (DNA): TGTGCCAGCAGCTTGGCACACAGGCCCGGGGAGCTGTTTTTT. Full variable domain (outside the CDR3, taken from reference TRBV5-6 and TRBJ2-2): DAGVTQSPTHLIKTRGQQVTLRCSPKSGHDTVSWYQQALGQGPQFIFQYYEEEERQRGNFPDRFSGHQFPNYSSELNVNALLLGDSALYLCASSLAHRPGELFFGEGSRLTVL.